The T cell receptor (beta chain) under discussion was sequenced for a study of CD8 T cells in ankylosing spondylitis. Researchers built TCR beta libraries using quantitative 5'-RACE with molecular barcodes. TCRdb itself ran the 5' RACE reads through MiXCR, one entry per CDR3 protein. This sample has approximately 190,000 distinct CDR3 sequences, with about an eighth found just once. Findings and caveats of the study: Earlier authors reported some of these motif variants in reactive arthritis synovial fluid and blood. Clones linked with disease were CD8+ and fairly uncommon in the peripheral blood. Reports say disease-linked clones showed up significantly more in matched ankylosing spondylitis synovial fluid.

As regards this clonotype: Its antigen remains unidentified. A much larger clone is a single base away; this may be a read error.

V gave up 7 bases and J gave up 2 bases, with 14 bases separating them. The CDR3 has 14 residues. Per the germline V gene, CDR1 is SGHRS and CDR2 is YFSETQ. The rearrangement uses TRBV5-1 and TRBJ2-3; D uncertain. What was sequenced was blood, either unsorted or a sorted T cell fraction (not recorded which). The receptor was derived from a female donor with ankylosing spondylitis or in good health (not recorded which). CDR3 in amino acids: CASRSVGYTDTQYF. The CDR3 nucleotides are TGCGCCAGCCGCTCGGTAGGCTACACAGATACGCAGTATTTT.